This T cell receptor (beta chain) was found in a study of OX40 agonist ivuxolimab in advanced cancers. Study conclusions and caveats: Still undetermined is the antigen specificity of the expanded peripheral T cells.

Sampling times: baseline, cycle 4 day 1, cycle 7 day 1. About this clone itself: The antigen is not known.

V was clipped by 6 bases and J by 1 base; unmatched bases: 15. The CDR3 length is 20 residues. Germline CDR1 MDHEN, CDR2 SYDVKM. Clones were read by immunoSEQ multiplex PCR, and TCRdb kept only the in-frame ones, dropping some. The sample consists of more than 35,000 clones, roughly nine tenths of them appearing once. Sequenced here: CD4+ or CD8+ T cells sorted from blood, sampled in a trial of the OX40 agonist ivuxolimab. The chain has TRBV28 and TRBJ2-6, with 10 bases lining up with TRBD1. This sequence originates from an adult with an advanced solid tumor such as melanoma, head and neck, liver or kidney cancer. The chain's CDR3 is CASSDPGTGDWSSGANVLTF. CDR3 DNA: TGTGCCAGCAGCGACCCCGGGACAGGGGATTGGTCTTCTGGGGCCAACGTCCTGACTTTC.